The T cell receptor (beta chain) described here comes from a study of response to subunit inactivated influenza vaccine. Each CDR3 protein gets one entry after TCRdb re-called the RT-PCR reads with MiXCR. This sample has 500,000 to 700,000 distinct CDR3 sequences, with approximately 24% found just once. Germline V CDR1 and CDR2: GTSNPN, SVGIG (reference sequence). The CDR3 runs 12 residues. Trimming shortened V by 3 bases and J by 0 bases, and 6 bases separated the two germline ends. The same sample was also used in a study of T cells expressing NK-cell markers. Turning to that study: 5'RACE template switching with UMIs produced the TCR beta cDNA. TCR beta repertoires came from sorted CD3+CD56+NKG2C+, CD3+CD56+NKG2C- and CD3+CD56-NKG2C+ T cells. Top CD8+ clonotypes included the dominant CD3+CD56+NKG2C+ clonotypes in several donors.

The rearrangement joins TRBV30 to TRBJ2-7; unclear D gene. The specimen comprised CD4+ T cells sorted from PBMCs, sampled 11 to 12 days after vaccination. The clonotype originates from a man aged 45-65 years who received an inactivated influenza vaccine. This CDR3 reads CAWRKISYEQYF. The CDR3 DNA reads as TGTGCCTGGAGGAAAATCTCCTACGAGCAGTACTTC.